The 5 T cell receptor beta chains in this list originate from one sample, sequenced in a study of glioma-infiltrating T cells after dendritic cell vaccination. Assay used: immunoSEQ multiplex PCR; TCRdb lists only in-frame clones, some missing. The data show 100,000 or so clones, around 84% seen once. This specimen was blood, taken before dendritic cell vaccination. These TCRs come from a human donor with glioblastoma.

The CDR3 here is CASSLAGIDTGELFF. CDR3 bases: TGTGCCAGCAGCTTGGCAGGGATTGACACCGGGGAGCTGTTTTTT. The J gene is TRBJ2-2, the V gene TRBV5-5; weak D call: TRBD1 (5 bases). Germline V lookup: CDR1 SGHKS, CDR2 YYEKEE (reference sequence). The CDR3 is 15 residues long. Trimming shortened V by 0 bases and J by 3 bases, and 9 bases separated the two germline ends.

This clone occurred a few times. This chain uses TRBV19 with TRBJ1-5; maybe TRBD1 (5 bases). The CDR3 extends over 13 amino acids. Trimming removed 9 bases from V and 6 bases from J, with 15 bases in between. CDR1 is LNHDA and CDR2 is SQIVND in the germline V gene (reference sequence). The CDR3 nucleotides read TGTGCCAGGGTCTGGTACAGGTTTCAGCCCCAGCATTTT. Protein sequence: CARVWYRFQPQHF.

The CDR3 DNA follows: TGTGCCAGCAGCTTAGGAGGTAGCGGGGCCTACGAGCAGTACTTC. Its translation: CASSLGGSGAYEQYF. The chain employs TRBV7-9 and TRBJ2-7, with 8 nucleotides matching TRBD2. J lost 2 bases, V lost 1 base, and 4 bases had no gene match. This CDR3 contains 15 residues. Per the germline V gene, CDR1 is SEHNR and CDR2 is FQNEAQ (reference sequence). The whole variable domain, filled in from reference TRBV7-9 and TRBJ2-7, reads DTGVSQNPRHKITKRGQNVTFRCDPISEHNRLYWYRQTLGQGPEFLTYFQNEAQLEKSRLLSDRFSAERPKGSFSTLEIQRTEQGDSAMYLCASSLGGSGAYEQYFGPGTRLTVT.

This chain links TRBV9 with TRBJ2-3; 8 nucleotides agree with TRBD2. Germline CDR1 is SGDLS and CDR2 is YYNGEE. This CDR3 region has 16 residues. The V and J ends lost 3 bases and 2 bases, in that order; junction bases with no gene match: 8. The chain's CDR3 is CASSDNQRENTDTQYF. CDR3 in DNA: TGTGCCAGCAGCGACAACCAGCGGGAGAACACAGATACGCAGTATTTT. The entire variable domain, with the rest obtained from reference TRBV9 and TRBJ2-3, is as follows: DSGVTQTPKHLITATGQRVTLRCSPRSGDLSVYWYQQSLDQGLQFLIQYYNGEERAKGNILERFSAQQFPDLHSELNLSSLELGDSALYFCASSDNQRENTDTQYFGPGTRLTVL.

The J gene is TRBJ1-3, the V gene TRBV23-1; perhaps TRBD1 as D (6 bases). TRBV23-1 is an open reading frame, and its role is uncertain. This CDR3 spans 16 amino acids. V lost 3 bases to trimming and J lost 0 bases, with 12 bases between them. This CDR3 reads CASSHGTDSSGNTIYF. The CDR3 DNA sequence: TGCGCCAGCAGTCATGGGACGGACAGCTCTGGAAACACCATATATTTT.